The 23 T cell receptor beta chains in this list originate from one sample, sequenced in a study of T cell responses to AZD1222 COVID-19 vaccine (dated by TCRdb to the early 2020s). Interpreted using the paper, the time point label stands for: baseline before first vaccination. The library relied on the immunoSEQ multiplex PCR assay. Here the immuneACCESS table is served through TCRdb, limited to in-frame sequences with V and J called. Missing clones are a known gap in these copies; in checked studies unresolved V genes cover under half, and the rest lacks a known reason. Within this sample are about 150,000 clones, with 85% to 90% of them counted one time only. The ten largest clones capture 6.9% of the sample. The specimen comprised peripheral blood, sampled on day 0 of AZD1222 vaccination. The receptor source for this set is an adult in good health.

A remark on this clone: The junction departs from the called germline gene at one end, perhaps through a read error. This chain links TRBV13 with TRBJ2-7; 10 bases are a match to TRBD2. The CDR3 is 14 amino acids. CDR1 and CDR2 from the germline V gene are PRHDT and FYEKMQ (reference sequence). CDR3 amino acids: CASRLAGGPYEQYF. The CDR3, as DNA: TGTGCCAGCAGGTTAGCGGGGGGACCCTACGAGCAGTACTTC.

The CDR3 DNA reads TGTGCCAGCAGCCTCAGCGTGGGGGGCCGCACAGATACGCAGTATTTT. Its protein is CASSLSVGGRTDTQYF. J is TRBJ2-3 and V is TRBV14; D may correspond to TRBD1 or TRBD2 (6 bases each). The length of the CDR3 is 16 residues. Germline V gene sequence: CDR1 SGHDN, CDR2 FVKESK. Trimming took off 4 bases at V and 1 base at J, with 15 bases between the two ends.

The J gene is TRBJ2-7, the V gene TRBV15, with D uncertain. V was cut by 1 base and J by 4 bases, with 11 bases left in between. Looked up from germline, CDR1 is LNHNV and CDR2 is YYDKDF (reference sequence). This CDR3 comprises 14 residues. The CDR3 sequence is CATSRVGLAYEQYF. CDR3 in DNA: TGTGCCACCAGCAGAGTAGGGTTGGCGTACGAGCAGTACTTC.

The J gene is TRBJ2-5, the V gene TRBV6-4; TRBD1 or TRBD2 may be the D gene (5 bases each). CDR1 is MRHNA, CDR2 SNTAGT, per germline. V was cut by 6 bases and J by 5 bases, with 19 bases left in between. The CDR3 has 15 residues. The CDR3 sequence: CASSREHSEGETQYF. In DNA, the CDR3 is TGTGCCAGCAGCAGGGAGCACAGTGAGGGGGAGACCCAGTACTTC.

The CDR3 spells CASSLAGVNYEQYV. CDR3 bases: TGTGCCAGCAGCTTGGCAGGGGTTAATTACGAGCAGTACGTC. The chain couples TRBV7-9 to TRBJ2-7, with a weak D call TRBD1 (6 bases). V lost 3 bases and J 4 bases, leaving 13 bases between the germline ends. The length of the CDR3 is 14 residues. Germline CDR1 reads SEHNR; CDR2 reads FQNEAQ (reference sequence).

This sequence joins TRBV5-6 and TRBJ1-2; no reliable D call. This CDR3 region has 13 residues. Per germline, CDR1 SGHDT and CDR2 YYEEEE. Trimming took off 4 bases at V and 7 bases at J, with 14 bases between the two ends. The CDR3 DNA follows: TGTGCCAGCAGCGGGATGCCTCGAGGTGGCTACACCTTC. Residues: CASSGMPRGGYTF.

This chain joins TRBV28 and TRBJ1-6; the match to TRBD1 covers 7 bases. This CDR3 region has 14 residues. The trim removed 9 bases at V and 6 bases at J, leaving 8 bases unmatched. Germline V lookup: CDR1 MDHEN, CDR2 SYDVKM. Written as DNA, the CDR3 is TGTGCCAGGTATCGGACAGGCCCTAATTCACCCCTCCACTTT. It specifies CARYRTGPNSPLHF.

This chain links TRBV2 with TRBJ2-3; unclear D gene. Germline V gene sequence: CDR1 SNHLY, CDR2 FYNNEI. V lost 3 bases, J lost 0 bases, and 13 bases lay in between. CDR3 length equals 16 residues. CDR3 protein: CASSDRRKTSTDTQYF. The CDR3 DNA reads TGTGCCAGCAGTGATCGCCGGAAAACTAGCACAGATACGCAGTATTTT.

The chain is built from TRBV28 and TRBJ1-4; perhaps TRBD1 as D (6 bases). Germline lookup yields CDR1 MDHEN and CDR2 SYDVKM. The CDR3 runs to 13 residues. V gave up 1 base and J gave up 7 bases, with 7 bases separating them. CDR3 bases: TGTGCCAGCAGTTTATCAGGGGCTGAAAAACTGTTTTTT. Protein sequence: CASSLSGAEKLFF.

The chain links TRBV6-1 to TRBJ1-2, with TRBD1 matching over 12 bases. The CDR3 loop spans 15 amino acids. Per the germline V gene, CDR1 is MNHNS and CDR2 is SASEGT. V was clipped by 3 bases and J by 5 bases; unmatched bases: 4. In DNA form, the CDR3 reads TGTGCCAGCAGTGAGGGACAGGGGGCCTCGTATGGCTACACCTTC. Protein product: CASSEGQGASYGYTF.

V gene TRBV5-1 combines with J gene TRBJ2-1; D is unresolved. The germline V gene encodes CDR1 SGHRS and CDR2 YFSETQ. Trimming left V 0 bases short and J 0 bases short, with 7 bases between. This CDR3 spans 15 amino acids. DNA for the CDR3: TGCGCCAGCAGCTTGGGTACGAGCTCCTACAATGAGCAGTTCTTC. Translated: CASSLGTSSYNEQFF. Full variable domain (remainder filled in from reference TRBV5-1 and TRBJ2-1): KAGVTQTPRYLIKTRGQQVTLSCSPISGHRSVSWYQQTPGQGLQFLFEYFSETQRNKGNFPGRFSGRQFSNSRSEMNVSTLELGDSALYLCASSLGTSSYNEQFFGPGTRLTVL.

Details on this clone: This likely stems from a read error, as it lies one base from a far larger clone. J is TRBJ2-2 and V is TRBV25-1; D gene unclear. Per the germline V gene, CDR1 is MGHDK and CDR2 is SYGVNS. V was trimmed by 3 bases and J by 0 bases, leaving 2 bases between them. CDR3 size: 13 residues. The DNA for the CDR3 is TGTGCCAGCAGTGATACGAACACCGGGGAGCTGTTTTTT. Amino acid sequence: CASSDTNTGELFF.

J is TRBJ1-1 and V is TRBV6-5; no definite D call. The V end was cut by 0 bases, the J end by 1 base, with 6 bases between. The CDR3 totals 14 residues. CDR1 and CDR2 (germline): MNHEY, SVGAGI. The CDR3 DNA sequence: TGTGCCAGCAGTTACTCGTGGGAGAACACTGAAGCTTTCTTT. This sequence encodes CASSYSWENTEAFF.

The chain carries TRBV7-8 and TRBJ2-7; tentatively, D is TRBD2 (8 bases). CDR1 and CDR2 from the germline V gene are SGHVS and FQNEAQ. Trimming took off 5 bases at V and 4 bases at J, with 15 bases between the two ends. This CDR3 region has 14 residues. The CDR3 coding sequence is TGTGCCAGCAGCCTACGGGAGGGACAGTACGAGCAGTACTTC. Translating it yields CASSLREGQYEQYF.

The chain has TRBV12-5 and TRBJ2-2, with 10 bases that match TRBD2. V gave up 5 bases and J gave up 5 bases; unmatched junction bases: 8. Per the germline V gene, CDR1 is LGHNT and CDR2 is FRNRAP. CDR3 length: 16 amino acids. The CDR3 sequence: CASGQSLAGGTGELFF. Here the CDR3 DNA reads TGTGCTAGTGGTCAGTCGTTAGCGGGGGGAACCGGGGAGCTGTTTTTT.

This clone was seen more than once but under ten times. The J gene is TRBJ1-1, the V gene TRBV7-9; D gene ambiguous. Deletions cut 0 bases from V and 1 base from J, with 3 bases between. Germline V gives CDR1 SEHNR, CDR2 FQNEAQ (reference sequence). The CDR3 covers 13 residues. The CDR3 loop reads CASSLAPNTEAFF. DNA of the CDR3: TGTGCCAGCAGCTTAGCACCGAACACTGAAGCTTTCTTT.

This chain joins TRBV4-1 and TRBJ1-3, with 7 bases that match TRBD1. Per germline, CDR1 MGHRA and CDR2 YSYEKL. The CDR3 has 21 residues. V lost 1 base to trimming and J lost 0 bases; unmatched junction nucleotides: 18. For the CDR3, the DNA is TGCGCCAGCAGCCAAGCGTCGGGACAGCTCCCCAATAACACCTCTGGAAACACCATATATTTT. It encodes CASSQASGQLPNNTSGNTIYF.

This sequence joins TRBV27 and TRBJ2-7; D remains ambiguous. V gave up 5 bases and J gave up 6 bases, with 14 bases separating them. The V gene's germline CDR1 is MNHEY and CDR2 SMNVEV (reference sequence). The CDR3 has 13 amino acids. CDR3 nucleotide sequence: TGTGCCAGCAGTCCGATCGGTGTGCGCGAGCAGTACTTC. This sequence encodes CASSPIGVREQYF.

CDR3 region: CASSLVSGQNTGELFF. As DNA, the CDR3 is TGTGCCAGCAGCTTAGTTTCGGGGCAGAACACCGGGGAGCTGTTTTTT. V gene TRBV11-2 combines with J gene TRBJ2-2; D tentatively fits TRBD1 or TRBD2 (5 bases each). The V gene's germline CDR1 is SGHAT and CDR2 FQNNGV. The CDR3 is made up of 16 amino acids. Trimming took off 1 base at V and 1 base at J, with 10 bases between the two ends. The full variable domain, completed using reference TRBV11-2 and TRBJ2-2, is EAGVAQSPRYKIIEKRQSVAFWCNPISGHATLYWYQQILGQGPKLLIQFQNNGVVDDSQLPKDRFSAERLKGVDSTLKIQPAKLEDSAVYLCASSLVSGQNTGELFFGEGSRLTVL.

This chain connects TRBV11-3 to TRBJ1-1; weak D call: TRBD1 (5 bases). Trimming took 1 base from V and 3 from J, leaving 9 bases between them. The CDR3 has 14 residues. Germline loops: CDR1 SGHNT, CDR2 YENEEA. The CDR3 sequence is CASSLGGADTEAFF. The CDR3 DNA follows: TGTGCCAGCAGCTTAGGGGGCGCGGACACTGAAGCTTTCTTT. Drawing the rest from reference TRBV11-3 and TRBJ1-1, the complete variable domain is EAGVVQSPRYKIIEKKQPVAFWCNPISGHNTLYWYLQNLGQGPELLIRYENEEAVDDSQLPKDRFSAERLKGVDSTLKIQPAELGDSAVYLCASSLGGADTEAFFGQGTRLTVV.

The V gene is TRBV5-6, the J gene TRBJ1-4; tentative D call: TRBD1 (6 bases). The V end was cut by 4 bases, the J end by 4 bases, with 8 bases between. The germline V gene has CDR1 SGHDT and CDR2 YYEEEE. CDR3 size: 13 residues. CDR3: CASSHRVNEKLFF. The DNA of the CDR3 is TGTGCCAGCAGCCACAGGGTTAATGAAAAACTGTTTTTT.

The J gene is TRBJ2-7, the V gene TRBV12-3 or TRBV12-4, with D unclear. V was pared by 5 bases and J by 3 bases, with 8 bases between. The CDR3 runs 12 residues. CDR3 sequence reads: CASSGSVYEQYF. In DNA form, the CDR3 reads TGTGCCAGCAGTGGGTCCGTCTACGAGCAGTACTTC.

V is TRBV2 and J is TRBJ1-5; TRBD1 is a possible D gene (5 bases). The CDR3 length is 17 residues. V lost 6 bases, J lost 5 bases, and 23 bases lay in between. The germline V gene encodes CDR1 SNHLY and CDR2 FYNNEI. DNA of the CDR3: TGTGCCAGCAGCGATGAATACAGGAAGAGGACCGATCAGCCCCAGCATTTT. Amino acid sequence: CASSDEYRKRTDQPQHF.